These 8 T cell receptor beta chains were sequenced from one sample in a study of cytomegalovirus exposure and HLA in healthy donors. Both 60 Vbeta primers and 13 Jbeta primers went into the PCR. The data were produced by immunoSEQ multiplex PCR, yet TCRdb's version contains in-frame clones alone and is incomplete. Of around 150,000 clones in the sample, about 81% were seen once. The sample taken for sequencing was PBMCs. The receptors were gathered from a woman between 18 and 30 years old in good health and CMV-seronegative.

This chain uses TRBV18 with TRBJ2-5, with a tentative D call TRBD1 (6 bases). Germline CDR1 is KGHSH and CDR2 is LQKENI. This CDR3 has 13 residues. Trimming removed 5 bases from V and 1 base from J, with 8 bases in between. CDR3 residues: CASSGTRQETQYF. The CDR3 coding sequence is TGTGCCAGCTCAGGGACACGCCAAGAGACCCAGTACTTC. Complete variable domain (other parts from reference TRBV18 and TRBJ2-5): NAGVMQNPRHLVRRRGQEARLRCSPMKGHSHVYWYRQLPEEGLKFMVYLQKENIIDESGMPKERFSAEFPKEGPSILRIQQVVRGDSAAYFCASSGTRQETQYFGPGTRLLVL.

The rearrangement uses TRBV19 and TRBJ2-7; 7 bases are a match to TRBD1. The V gene's germline CDR1 is LNHDA and CDR2 SQIVND (reference sequence). This CDR3 has 14 residues. Losses at the gene ends were 5 bases for V and 3 bases for J; bases not matched to a gene: 7. The CDR3 is CASSEQGFVYEQYF. Written as DNA, the CDR3 is TGTGCCAGTAGTGAACAGGGGTTCGTCTACGAGCAGTACTTC.

This clone was counted a few times. This sequence joins TRBV5-5 and TRBJ1-5; the D is unclear. The CDR3 has 16 residues. Germline values: CDR1 SGHKS, CDR2 YYEKEE (reference sequence). V was cut by 0 bases and J by 3 bases, with 13 bases left in between. The CDR3 DNA reads as TGTGCCAGCAGCTTGGGTCGGGTTCCCCCCAATCAGCCCCAGCATTTT. Amino acids: CASSLGRVPPNQPQHF.

V and J are TRBV28 and TRBJ2-7; perhaps TRBD1 as D (6 bases). The V end was cut by 10 bases, the J end by 0 bases, with 10 bases between. The CDR3 extends over 12 amino acids. Germline-derived CDR1 and CDR2 are MDHEN and SYDVKM. This CDR3 reads CATGDTSYEQYF. CDR3 in DNA: TGTGCCACCGGGGACACCTCCTACGAGCAGTACTTC. Based on the CDR3 plus reference TRBV28 and TRBJ2-7, the full variable domain is DVKVTQSSRYLVKRTGEKVFLECVQDMDHENMFWYRQDPGLGLRLIYFSYDVKMKEKGDIPEGYSVSREKKERFSLILESASTNQTSMYLCATGDTSYEQYFGPGTRLTVT.

The chain is built from TRBV6-1 and TRBJ1-4; 7 bases align to TRBD1. The V and J ends lost 8 bases and 5 bases, in that order; junction bases with no gene match: 8. This CDR3 region has 14 residues. From germline, CDR1 is MNHNS and CDR2 SASEGT. CDR3 DNA: TGTGCCAGCGTTCGGGGACAGTTAAATGAAAAACTGTTTTTT. This translates into CASVRGQLNEKLFF.

This clone was seen only once. The rearrangement links TRBV6-6 to TRBJ2-7; 7 bases fit TRBD1. CDR3 length: 15 residues. Losses at the gene ends were 5 bases for V and 5 bases for J; bases not matched to a gene: 12. CDR1 MNHNY and CDR2 SVGAGI come from the germline V gene (reference sequence). CDR3 region: CASSDVDRYSNEQYF. Written as DNA, the CDR3 is TGTGCCAGCAGTGATGTGGACAGGTACAGTAACGAGCAGTACTTC.

This chain uses TRBV18 with TRBJ2-1; no clear D. Germline CDR1 KGHSH, CDR2 LQKENI. Trimming removed 0 bases from V and 9 bases from J, with 6 bases in between. The CDR3 length is 12 residues. CDR3 nucleotide sequence: TGTGCCAGCTCACCACCGCCAGGTGAGCAGTTCTTC. This encodes CASSPPPGEQFF.

In DNA, the CDR3 is TGTGCCAGCAGCCTAACCTATGTTCAGCCCCAGCATTTT. This sequence encodes CASSLTYVQPQHF. The chain employs TRBV6-1 and TRBJ1-5, with D hard to call. V was trimmed by 6 bases and J by 6 bases, leaving 12 bases between them. Germline CDR1 and CDR2: MNHNS and SASEGT. CDR3 length: 13 amino acids.